One T cell receptor (beta chain) is described in this entry. Its target is not known. The record originates from a study of cytomegalovirus exposure and HLA in healthy donors. The PCR employed 60 Vbeta primers together with 13 Jbeta primers. Using immunoSEQ multiplex PCR, the repertoire was profiled, and TCRdb retains in-frame clones only, with some absent. This repertoire shows roughly 150,000 clones, over 80% found once; its top ten account for 0.95% to 1.5%. Germline lookup yields CDR1 SGHNT and CDR2 YYREEE (reference sequence). V was cut by 4 bases and J by 5 bases, with 15 bases left in between. CDR3 size: 14 residues. Study-level points and caveats: Researchers reported from a later analysis that most CMV-associated TCR beta chains appeared HLA-restricted.

Sequenced: PBMCs. The source of this sequence is a boy between 2 and 10 years old in good health and CMV-seronegative. The chain couples TRBV5-4 to TRBJ2-5; the D gene is possibly TRBD1 (7 bases). The CDR3 loop reads CASSAGGGLETQYF. The CDR3 DNA reads TGTGCCAGCAGCGCCGGAGGGGGCTTGGAGACCCAGTACTTC. The full variable domain, its missing parts supplied by reference TRBV5-4 and TRBJ2-5, is ETGVTQSPTHLIKTRGQQVTLRCSSQSGHNTVSWYQQALGQGPQFIFQYYREEENGRGNFPPRFSGLQFPNYSSELNVNALELDDSALYLCASSAGGGLETQYFGPGTRLLVL.